Presented here are 2 T cell receptor beta chains from one specimen sequenced in a study of PD-L1 blockade in urothelial cancer. Profiling relied on immunoSEQ multiplex PCR, and the TCRdb table lists in-frame clones only, not all of them. The sample contains about 45,000 clones, about 87% of which appear only once. The specimen comprised PBMCs, sampled around atezolizumab (anti-PD-L1) treatment. The source of these receptors is a man at least 80 years old with urothelial cancer.

The J gene is TRBJ2-3, the V gene TRBV27; possibly TRBD2 for D (5 bases). The CDR3 covers 16 residues. With 6 bases removed from V and 4 bases from J, the gap between germline ends came to 20 bases. CDR1 is MNHEY and CDR2 is SMNVEV in the germline V gene (reference sequence). The CDR3 nucleotides read TGTGCCAGCAGCACTGCGGACTGGGCGAGGGCAGATACGCAGTATTTT. This translates into CASSTADWARADTQYF.

This chain joins TRBV7-8 and TRBJ1-1; unclear D gene. There are 13 residues in the CDR3. The V end was cut by 3 bases, the J end by 8 bases, with 13 bases between. Looked up from germline, CDR1 is SGHVS and CDR2 is FQNEAQ. The DNA for the CDR3 is TGTGCCAGCAGCTTCGGAGGGCTACGCGAAGCTTTCTTT. Its translation is CASSFGGLREAFF. Drawing the rest from reference TRBV7-8 and TRBJ1-1, the complete variable domain is GAGVSQSPRYKVAKRGQDVALRCDPISGHVSLFWYQQALGQGPEFLTYFQNEAQLDKSGLPSDRFFAERPEGSVSTLKIQRTQQEDSAVYLCASSFGGLREAFFGQGTRLTVV.